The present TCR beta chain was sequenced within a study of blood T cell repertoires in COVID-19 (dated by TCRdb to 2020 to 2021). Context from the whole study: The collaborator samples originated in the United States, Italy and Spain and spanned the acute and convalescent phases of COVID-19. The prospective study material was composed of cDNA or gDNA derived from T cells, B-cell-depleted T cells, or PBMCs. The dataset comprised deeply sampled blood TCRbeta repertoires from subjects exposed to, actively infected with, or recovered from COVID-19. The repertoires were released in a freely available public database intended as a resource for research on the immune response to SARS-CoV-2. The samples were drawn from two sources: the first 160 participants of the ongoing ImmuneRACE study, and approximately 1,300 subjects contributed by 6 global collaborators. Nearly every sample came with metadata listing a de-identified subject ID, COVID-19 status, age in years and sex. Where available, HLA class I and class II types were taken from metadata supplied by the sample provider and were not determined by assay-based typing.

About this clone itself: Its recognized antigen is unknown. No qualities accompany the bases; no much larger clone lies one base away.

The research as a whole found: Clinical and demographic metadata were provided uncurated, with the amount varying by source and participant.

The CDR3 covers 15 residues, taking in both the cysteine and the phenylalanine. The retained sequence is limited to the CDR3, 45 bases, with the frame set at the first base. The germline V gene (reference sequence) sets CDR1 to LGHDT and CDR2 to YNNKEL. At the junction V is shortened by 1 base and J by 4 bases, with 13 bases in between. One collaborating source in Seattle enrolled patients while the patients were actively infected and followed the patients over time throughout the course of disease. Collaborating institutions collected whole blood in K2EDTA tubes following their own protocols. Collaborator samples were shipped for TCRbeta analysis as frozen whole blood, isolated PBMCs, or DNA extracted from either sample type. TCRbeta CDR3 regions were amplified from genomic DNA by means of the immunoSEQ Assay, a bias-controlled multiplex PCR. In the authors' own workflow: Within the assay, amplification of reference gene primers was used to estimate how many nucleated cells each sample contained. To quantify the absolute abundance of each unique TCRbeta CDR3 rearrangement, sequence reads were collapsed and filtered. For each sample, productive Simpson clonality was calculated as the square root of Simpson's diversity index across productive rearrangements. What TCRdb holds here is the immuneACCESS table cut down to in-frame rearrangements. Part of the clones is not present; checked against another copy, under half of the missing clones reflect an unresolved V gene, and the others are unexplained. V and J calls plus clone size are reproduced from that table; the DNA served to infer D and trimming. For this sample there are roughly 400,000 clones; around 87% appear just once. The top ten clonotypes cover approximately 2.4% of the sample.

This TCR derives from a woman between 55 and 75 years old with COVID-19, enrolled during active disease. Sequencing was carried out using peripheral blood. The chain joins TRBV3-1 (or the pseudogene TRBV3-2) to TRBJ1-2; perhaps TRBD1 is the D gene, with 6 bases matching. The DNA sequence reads TGTGCCAGCAGCCAAGGAGGGGGTGACAGCTATGGCTACACCTTC. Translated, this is CASSQGGGDSYGYTF.